The source of this T cell receptor (beta chain) is a study of T cell responses to AZD1222 COVID-19 vaccine. On this clone itself: The antigen is undetermined.

The CDR3 totals 14 residues. TCRdb keeps only in-frame clones here, not all; method: immunoSEQ multiplex PCR. Here the sample spans about 140,000 clones, over 85% being singletons. Study results and caveats: Repertoires in all cases were sampled only once the peak T cell response had passed.

The chain is built from TRBV21-1 and TRBJ1-5; the table's D gene call, TRBD1, was not cross checked with the DNA. TRBV21-1 has pseudogene status. Material: peripheral blood, obtained on day 0 of MenACWY control vaccination. This clonotype originated in an adult in good health. The CDR3 is CANLIQEYNQPQHF. The CDR3 bases are TGTGCCAACTTGATCCAGGAATACAATCAGCCCCAGCATTTT.